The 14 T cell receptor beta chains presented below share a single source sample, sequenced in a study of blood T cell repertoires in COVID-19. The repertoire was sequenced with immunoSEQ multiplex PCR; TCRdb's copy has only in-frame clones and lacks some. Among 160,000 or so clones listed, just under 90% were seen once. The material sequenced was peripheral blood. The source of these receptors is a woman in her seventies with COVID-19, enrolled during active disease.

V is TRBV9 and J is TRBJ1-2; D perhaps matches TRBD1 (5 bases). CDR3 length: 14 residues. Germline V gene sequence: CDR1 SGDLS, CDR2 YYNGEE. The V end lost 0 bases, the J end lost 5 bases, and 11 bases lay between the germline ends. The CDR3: CASSVGGVGYGYTF. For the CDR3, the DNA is TGTGCCAGCAGCGTAGGGGGGGTCGGATATGGCTACACCTTC.

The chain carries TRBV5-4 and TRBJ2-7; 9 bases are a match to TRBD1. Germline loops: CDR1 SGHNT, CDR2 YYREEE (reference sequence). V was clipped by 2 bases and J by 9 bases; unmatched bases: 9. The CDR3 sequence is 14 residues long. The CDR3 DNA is TGTGCCAGCAGCTTCTGGGGACAGGGAGTCGGGCAGTACTTC. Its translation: CASSFWGQGVGQYF.

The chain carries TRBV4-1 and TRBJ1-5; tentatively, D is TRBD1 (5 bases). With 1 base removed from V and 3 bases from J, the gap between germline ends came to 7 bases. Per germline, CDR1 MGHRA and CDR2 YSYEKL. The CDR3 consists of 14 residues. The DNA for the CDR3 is TGCGCCAGCAGCCAAGTTGGGGCCAATCAGCCCCAGCATTTT. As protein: CASSQVGANQPQHF.

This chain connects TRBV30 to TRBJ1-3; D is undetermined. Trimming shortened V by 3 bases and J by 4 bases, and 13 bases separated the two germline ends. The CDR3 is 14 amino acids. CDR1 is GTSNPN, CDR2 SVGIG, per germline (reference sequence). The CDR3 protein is CAWRTGKDGNTIYF. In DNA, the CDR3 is TGTGCCTGGAGGACCGGGAAAGACGGAAACACCATATATTTT.

The CDR3 protein is CASRSTGQGGQPQHF. The CDR3 coding sequence is TGTGCCAGTAGATCGACCGGACAGGGAGGTCAGCCCCAGCATTTT. The chain has TRBV19 and TRBJ1-5, with TRBD1 identical over 8 bases. There are 15 residues in the CDR3. V shed 6 bases and J 6 bases; nucleotides not matched to a gene: 10. Germline values: CDR1 LNHDA, CDR2 SQIVND (reference sequence).

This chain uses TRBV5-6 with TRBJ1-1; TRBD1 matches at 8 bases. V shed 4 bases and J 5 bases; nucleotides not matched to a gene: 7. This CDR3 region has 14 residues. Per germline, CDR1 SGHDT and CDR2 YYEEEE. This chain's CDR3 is CASSPYRGGTEAFF. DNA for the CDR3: TGTGCCAGCAGCCCCTACAGGGGGGGAACTGAAGCTTTCTTT.

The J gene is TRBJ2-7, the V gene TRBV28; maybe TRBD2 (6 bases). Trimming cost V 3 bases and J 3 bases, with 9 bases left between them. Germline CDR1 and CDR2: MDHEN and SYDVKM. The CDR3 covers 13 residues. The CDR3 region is CASSFSRGYEQYF. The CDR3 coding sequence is TGTGCCAGCAGTTTCTCGCGGGGCTACGAGCAGTACTTC. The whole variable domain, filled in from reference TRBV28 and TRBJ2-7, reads DVKVTQSSRYLVKRTGEKVFLECVQDMDHENMFWYRQDPGLGLRLIYFSYDVKMKEKGDIPEGYSVSREKKERFSLILESASTNQTSMYLCASSFSRGYEQYFGPGTRLTVT.

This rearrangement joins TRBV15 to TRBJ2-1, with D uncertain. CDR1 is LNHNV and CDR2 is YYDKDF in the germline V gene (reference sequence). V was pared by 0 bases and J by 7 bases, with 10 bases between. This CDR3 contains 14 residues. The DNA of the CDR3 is TGTGCCACCAGCAGAGAGCACAGTTCGAATGAGCAGTTCTTC. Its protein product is CATSREHSSNEQFF.

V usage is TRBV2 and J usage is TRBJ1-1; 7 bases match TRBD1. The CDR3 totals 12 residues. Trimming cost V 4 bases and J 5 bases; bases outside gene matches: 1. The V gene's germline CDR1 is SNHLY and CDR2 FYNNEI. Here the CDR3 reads CASSVQGTEAFF. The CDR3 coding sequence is TGTGCCAGCAGTGTACAGGGGACTGAAGCTTTCTTT.

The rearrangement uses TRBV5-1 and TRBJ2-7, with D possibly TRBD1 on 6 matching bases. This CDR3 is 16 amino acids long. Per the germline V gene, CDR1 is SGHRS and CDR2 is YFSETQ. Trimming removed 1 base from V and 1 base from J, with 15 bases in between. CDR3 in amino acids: CASSLLVTGESYEQYF. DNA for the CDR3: TGCGCCAGCAGCTTGTTAGTGACAGGAGAGTCCTACGAGCAGTACTTC.

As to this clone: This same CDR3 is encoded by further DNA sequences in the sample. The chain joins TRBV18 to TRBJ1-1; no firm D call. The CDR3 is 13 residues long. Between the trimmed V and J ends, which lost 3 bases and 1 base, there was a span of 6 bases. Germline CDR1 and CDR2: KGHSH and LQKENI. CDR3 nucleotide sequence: TGTGCCAGCTCACCGAGGGCGAACACTGAAGCTTTCTTT. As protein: CASSPRANTEAFF.

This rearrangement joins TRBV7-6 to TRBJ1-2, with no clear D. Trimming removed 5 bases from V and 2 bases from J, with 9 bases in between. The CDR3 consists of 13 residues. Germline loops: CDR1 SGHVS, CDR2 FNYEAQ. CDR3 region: CASSPDTNYGYTF. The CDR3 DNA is TGTGCCAGCAGCCCCGACACGAACTATGGCTACACCTTC.

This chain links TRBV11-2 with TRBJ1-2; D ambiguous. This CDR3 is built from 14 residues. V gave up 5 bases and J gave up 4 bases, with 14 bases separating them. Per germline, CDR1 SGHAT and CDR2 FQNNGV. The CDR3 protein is CASSPAGGGYGYTF. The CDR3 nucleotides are TGTGCCAGCAGCCCGGCGGGCGGCGGCTATGGCTACACCTTC. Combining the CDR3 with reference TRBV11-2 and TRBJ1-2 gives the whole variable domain EAGVAQSPRYKIIEKRQSVAFWCNPISGHATLYWYQQILGQGPKLLIQFQNNGVVDDSQLPKDRFSAERLKGVDSTLKIQPAKLEDSAVYLCASSPAGGGYGYTFGSGTRLTVV.

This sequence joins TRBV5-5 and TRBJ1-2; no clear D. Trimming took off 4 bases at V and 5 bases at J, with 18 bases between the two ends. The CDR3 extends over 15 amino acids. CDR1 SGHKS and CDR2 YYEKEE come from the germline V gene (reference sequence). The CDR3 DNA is TGTGCCAGCAGCCCGGAGGGTGCCCCTCCTTATGGCTACACCTTC. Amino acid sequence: CASSPEGAPPYGYTF.